This T cell receptor (beta chain) stems from a study of T cell repertoires in cytomegalovirus infection. On the study more broadly: Well-studied HLA-B-restricted epitopes and recently identified HLA-C-restricted epitopes of CMV were both used in the study.

The CDR3 is made up of 16 amino acids. Germline CDR1 and CDR2: SGHTA and FQGTGA. V was pared by 7 bases and J by 7 bases, with 8 bases of the junction left unmatched. TCRdb independently ran MiXCR on the reads; one entry per CDR3 protein. This sample has around 85,000 distinct CDR3 sequences; approximately 43% occur once, and the top ten carry approximately 93%. Whole-study results and caveats: HLA-C-restricted CMV clonotypes gave the most frequent clonotype in two of eight donors.

In the case of this clonotype: Its cognate antigen is unknown.

The origin of this receptor is a human donor in good health (CMV status not recorded). Some clones in this sample may be carry-over from other donors' samples. V and J are TRBV7-3 and TRBJ2-2, with 14 bases fitting TRBD2. The material was CD8+ T cells from cultured PBMCs, obtained from culture after CMV antigen stimulation. Written as DNA, the CDR3 is TGTGCCAGCACATTGGGACTAGCGGGAGTGAACGGGGAGCTGTTTTTT. Protein: CASTLGLAGVNGELFF. The variable domain in full, completed from reference TRBV7-3 and TRBJ2-2, reads GAGVSQTPSNKVTEKGKYVELRCDPISGHTALYWYRQSLGQGPEFLIYFQGTGAADDSGLPNDRFFAVRPEGSVSTLKIQRTERGDSAVYLCASTLGLAGVNGELFFGEGSRLTVL.